This is a list of T cell receptor beta chains from one sample in a study of Ad26.COV2.S vaccination and SARS-CoV-2 variants. Only in-frame clones appear in the TCRdb table, and some are missing; sequencing was by immunoSEQ multiplex PCR. This repertoire shows roughly 270,000 clones, 80% to 90% found once; its top ten account for under 4%. The sample here was peripheral blood, taken in a trial of Ad26.COV2.S vaccine versus placebo. The receptors stem from a person aged 18 to 65 who received the Ad26.COV2.S COVID-19 vaccine or a placebo. CDR3s leave out the opening cysteine and the closing phenylalanine or tryptophan.

j_call | v_call | cdr3_aa
TRBJ1-1 | TRBV19 | ASRKFQGGTEAF
TRBJ1-4 | TRBV3-1/TRBV3-2 | ASSPYTGGNEKLF
TRBJ1-4 | TRBV7-9 | ASSWHREEGLF
TRBJ1-1 | TRBV6-1 | ASSWGGTVGTEAF
TRBJ1-6 | TRBV21-1 | ASIDHLVTSSYNSPLH
TRBJ1-1 | TRBV7-2 | ASSLEMNSRAF
TRBJ2-5 | TRBV7-2 | ASSPGGGPGETQY
TRBJ1-2 | TRBV6-2/TRBV6-3 | ASSYVAGFGYT
TRBJ1-2 | TRBV4-1 | ASSRAGGIGGYT
TRBJ1-1 | TRBV19 | ASSSTEAF
TRBJ1-1 | TRBV25-1 | ASSIQGGNTEAF
TRBJ1-4 | TRBV25-1 | ASSEHGAPTNEKLF
TRBJ1-1 | TRBV5-1 | ASSLVRLGGLNTEAF
TRBJ1-5 | TRBV6-5 | ASSPGINQPQH
TRBJ1-1 | TRBV10-3 | AISESVQPIDAF
TRBJ1-2 | TRBV19 | ASSHFRDGNYGYT
TRBJ1-4 | TRBV12-3/TRBV12-4 | ASNRAPNEKLF
TRBJ2-5 | TRBV9 | ASSVGSY
TRBJ2-6 | TRBV28 | ASSLTVSGANVLT
TRBJ1-4 | TRBV29-1 | SVEGEGDEKLF
TRBJ2-3 | TRBV6-5 | ASSYSGDRDIDTQY
TRBJ2-2 | TRBV5-5 | ASRQRHSTGELF
TRBJ2-3 | TRBV7-9 | ASSRLAGVSDTQY
TRBJ2-1 | TRBV28 | ASSLEGQGNNEQF
TRBJ2-3 | TRBV5-1 | ASKGLAESTDTQY
TRBJ1-2 | TRBV9 | ASSNPQQGFGGYT
TRBJ2-7 | TRBV28 | ASSLVHAVYEQY
TRBJ1-2 | TRBV2 | ASRPTQVSYGGYT
TRBJ1-1 | TRBV25-1 | ASSRHYTEAF
TRBJ2-6 | TRBV2 | ASSVSASGANVLT
TRBJ1-1 | TRBV6-2/TRBV6-3 | ASSLDWISEAF
TRBJ1-5 | TRBV28 | ASSLRQGGQPQH
TRBJ1-2 | TRBV10-3 | AISVGGEGYT
TRBJ1-4 | TRBV5-4 | ASSSKDRAEKLF
TRBJ2-7 | TRBV7-2 | ASSLRYEQY
TRBJ2-7 | TRBV5-4 | ASSLELSGRRYEQY
TRBJ1-5 | TRBV19 | ASSFHGNQPQH